The 22 T cell receptor beta chains below all came from one sample that was sequenced in a study of T cell repertoires in cytomegalovirus infection. TCRdb re-called the reads through MiXCR, storing one row per CDR3 protein. This sample carries about 76,000 distinct CDR3 sequences, more than 3% of them seen once, and the ten largest clones take 3.5% to 6%. Sequences were obtained from PBMCs. The receptor source for this set is a human donor in good health (CMV status not recorded). Some clones in this sample may be carry-over from other donors' samples.

The sample holds many counts of this clonotype. The rearrangement uses TRBV12-3 or TRBV12-4 and TRBJ1-5, with D hard to call. V dropped 1 base and J dropped 3 bases, with 4 bases sitting between them. The length of the CDR3 is 13 residues. The CDR3, as DNA: TGTGCCAGCAGTTTAGGCGACAATCAGCCCCAGCATTTT. This translates into CASSLGDNQPQHF.

This clonotype was detected many times. The V and J genes are TRBV7-9 and TRBJ1-4; D is possibly TRBD1 (5 bases). The length of the CDR3 is 15 residues. Germline assignment: CDR1 SEHNR and CDR2 FQNEAQ (reference sequence). The V end lost 5 bases, the J end lost 8 bases, and 18 bases lay between the germline ends. CDR3 nucleotide sequence: TGTGCCAGCAGCGATGGTGTAAGGGGCGTAGAAAAACTGTTTTTT. This sequence encodes CASSDGVRGVEKLFF.

This clonotype was detected ten times or more. The chain uses TRBV28 and TRBJ1-1, with D unresolved. Per the germline V gene, CDR1 is MDHEN and CDR2 is SYDVKM. Deletions cut 5 bases from V and 1 base from J, with 8 bases between. The CDR3 is made up of 13 amino acids. CDR3 DNA: TGTGCCAGCAGTATTAATGGGAACACTGAAGCTTTCTTT. The encoded protein is CASSINGNTEAFF. The full variable domain, rest sourced from reference TRBV28 and TRBJ1-1, is DVKVTQSSRYLVKRTGEKVFLECVQDMDHENMFWYRQDPGLGLRLIYFSYDVKMKEKGDIPEGYSVSREKKERFSLILESASTNQTSMYLCASSINGNTEAFFGQGTRLTVV.

At least ten counts were recorded for this clonotype. The rearrangement joins TRBV3-1 to TRBJ2-4; TRBD2 matches at 8 bases. With V trimmed by 2 bases and J by 4 bases, 7 bases remained unmatched. The CDR3 runs to 16 residues. Per germline, CDR1 LGHDT and CDR2 YNNKEL (reference sequence). The CDR3 nucleotides read TGTGCCAGCAGCCAACAACGGGGGGGCCGGAAAAACATTCAGTACTTC. The encoded protein is CASSQQRGGRKNIQYF. Using reference TRBV3-1 and TRBJ2-4 for the parts outside the CDR3, the full variable domain is DTAVSQTPKYLVTQMGNDKSIKCEQNLGHDTMYWYKQDSKKFLKIMFSYNNKELIINETVPNRFSPKSPDKAHLNLHINSLELGDSAVYFCASSQQRGGRKNIQYFGAGTRLSVL.

This clonotype came up many times. The chain recombines TRBV28 with TRBJ1-2, with a tentative D call TRBD1 (6 bases). V was trimmed by 10 bases and J by 3 bases, leaving 18 bases between them. CDR1 and CDR2 from the germline V gene are MDHEN and SYDVKM. This CDR3 region has 14 residues. CDR3 nucleotides: TGTGCCACCAACCTCATGACAGGTGACTATGGCTACACCTTC. Amino acid sequence: CATNLMTGDYGYTF.

The sample holds many counts of this clonotype. The rearrangement joins TRBV28 to TRBJ1-1; D is perhaps TRBD1 (5 bases). V gave up 7 bases and J gave up 4 bases, with 16 bases separating them. This CDR3 region has 14 residues. Germline values: CDR1 MDHEN, CDR2 SYDVKM. Here the CDR3 DNA reads TGTGCCAGCACCCGGGACCTGGGGGGCACTGAAGCTTTCTTT. It yields the protein CASTRDLGGTEAFF.

This clonotype appeared many times. V is TRBV5-4 and J is TRBJ2-5; 9 bases map to TRBD1. V lost 0 bases to trimming and J lost 6 bases; unmatched junction nucleotides: 0. The CDR3 covers 13 residues. CDR1 and CDR2 from the germline V gene are SGHNT and YYREEE (reference sequence). The CDR3 nucleotides read TGTGCCAGCAGCTTGGACAGGGGGCAGACCCAGTACTTC. Amino acid sequence: CASSLDRGQTQYF.

There are many counts of this clonotype. The genes are TRBV28 and TRBJ2-4; 7 nucleotides match TRBD1. The CDR3 is made up of 17 amino acids. Per the germline V gene, CDR1 is MDHEN and CDR2 is SYDVKM. The ends lost 5 bases at V and 3 bases at J; junction bases unmatched: 13. The CDR3 DNA sequence: TGTGCCAGCAGTACTTTAGGGCTTGGGACAGTCAAAAACATTCAGTACTTC. It codes for CASSTLGLGTVKNIQYF.

The sample holds many counts of this clonotype. Its ends do not fully match the called genes, so a read error is possible. The gene calls are TRBV10-3 and TRBJ1-1; D not certain. Looked up from germline, CDR1 is ENHRY and CDR2 is SYGVKD. The CDR3 loop spans 13 amino acids. The CDR3 DNA reads TGTGCCATCCGTGAGGGAGGGAACACTGAAGCTTTCTTT. Translation gives CAIREGGNTEAFF.

This clonotype was picked up many times. V is TRBV6-2 or TRBV6-3 and J is TRBJ2-3, with a tentative D call TRBD1 (5 bases). This CDR3 region has 12 residues. Per germline, CDR1 MNHEY and CDR2 SVGEGT. Trimming cost V 6 bases and J 6 bases, with 10 bases left between them. CDR3 residues: CASSTGQDTQYF. The CDR3 DNA reads TGTGCCAGCAGCACAGGCCAGGATACGCAGTATTTT.

In regard to this clonotype: A much larger clone is a single base away; this may be a read error. Since the CDR3 does not end with the conserved phenylalanine or tryptophan, this likely comes from a read error. J is TRBJ2-1 and V is TRBV29-1; a possible D gene is TRBD1 (5 bases). Trimming pared 3 bases from V and 0 bases from J, leaving 9 bases between. The CDR3 is 14 amino acids. Germline CDR1 is SQVTM and CDR2 is ANQGSEA. The CDR3 DNA sequence: TGCAGCGTTGACAGGCAGGGCTCCTACAATGAGCAGTTCTTA. It translates to CSVDRQGSYNEQFL.

This clonotype appeared many times. This sequence joins TRBV4-3 and TRBJ2-3; D possibly corresponds to TRBD1 (6 bases). Germline V gene data show CDR1 as LGHNA and CDR2 as YSLEER. The V end lost 7 bases, the J end lost 3 bases, and 11 bases lay between the germline ends. This CDR3 spans 13 amino acids. CDR3 nucleotide sequence: TGCGCCAGCAAGGACAGCCGAACAGATACGCAGTATTTT. Translating gives CASKDSRTDTQYF.

This clonotype was observed at least ten times. The chain joins TRBV4-1 to TRBJ2-5, with TRBD1 matching over 9 bases. CDR1 MGHRA and CDR2 YSYEKL come from the germline V gene. The CDR3 loop spans 14 amino acids. V shed 5 bases and J 5 bases; nucleotides not matched to a gene: 6. The CDR3 region is CASSSQGAGETQYF. CDR3 sequence (DNA): TGCGCCAGCAGCTCACAGGGGGCTGGGGAGACCCAGTACTTC.

In this sample, this clonotype turned up many times. This sequence joins TRBV4-3 and TRBJ2-7; D gene ambiguous. Looked up from germline, CDR1 is LGHNA and CDR2 is YSLEER. The CDR3 is 15 amino acids. Deletions cut 1 base from V and 1 base from J, with 11 bases between. DNA of the CDR3: TGCGCCAGCAGCCAAGCATCGGACGGATCCTACGAGCAGTACTTC. Its protein is CASSQASDGSYEQYF.

By frequency in the sample, this clonotype is medium-sized. The chain's CDR3 is CASSPDHLAGYSYEQYF. As DNA, the CDR3 is TGTGCCAGCAGTCCTGACCATCTAGCGGGCTATTCCTACGAGCAGTACTTC. The gene calls are TRBV7-2 and TRBJ2-7; 8 positions match TRBD2. This CDR3 has 17 amino acids. V lost 6 bases to trimming and J lost 1 base; unmatched junction nucleotides: 14. Germline CDR1 reads SGHTA; CDR2 reads FQGNSA. The entire variable domain, with the rest obtained from reference TRBV7-2 and TRBJ2-7, is as follows: GAGVSQSPSNKVTEKGKDVELRCDPISGHTALYWYRQSLGQGLEFLIYFQGNSAPDKSGLPSDRFSAERTGGSVSTLTIQRTQQEDSAVYLCASSPDHLAGYSYEQYFGPGTRLTVT.

This clonotype occurred many times. This chain links TRBV6-2 or TRBV6-3 with TRBJ2-2; D is perhaps TRBD1 (6 bases). Germline CDR1 MNHEY, CDR2 SVGEGT. The V end was cut by 5 bases, the J end by 4 bases, with 17 bases between. The CDR3 extends over 16 amino acids. CDR3 region: CASSQQGPDLTGELFF. CDR3 in DNA: TGTGCCAGCAGTCAACAGGGTCCTGACCTCACCGGGGAGCTGTTTTTT.

This clonotype was detected ten times or more. This chain links TRBV7-2 with TRBJ2-3; 9 bases match TRBD2. Germline-derived CDR1 and CDR2 are SGHTA and FQGNSA. The CDR3 is made up of 20 amino acids. V was pared by 1 base and J by 3 bases, with 17 bases of the junction left unmatched. Here the CDR3 reads CASSLVAGSISGGPTDTQYF. The CDR3 bases are TGTGCCAGCAGCTTAGTTGCAGGGTCCATAAGCGGGGGGCCAACAGATACGCAGTATTTT.

This clonotype was seen ten or more times. J is TRBJ1-6 and V is TRBV28; D not certain. Germline lookup yields CDR1 MDHEN and CDR2 SYDVKM. The length of the CDR3 is 17 residues. V lost 3 bases to trimming and J lost 2 bases, with 14 bases between them. CDR3: CASSFARESAYNSPLHF. CDR3 bases: TGTGCCAGCAGTTTTGCCCGAGAAAGCGCCTATAATTCACCCCTCCACTTT.

This clonotype was detected many times. The chain has TRBV7-7 and TRBJ1-5; TRBD1 is a possible D gene (5 bases). The CDR3 sequence is 14 residues long. The germline V and J ends were trimmed by 5 bases and 2 bases, with 10 bases remaining between them. The germline gives CDR1 SSHAT, CDR2 FNYEAQ (reference sequence). As DNA, the CDR3 is TGTGCCAGCAGCCCGGCGGGGGGCAATCAGCCCCAGCATTTT. Translated, it gives CASSPAGGNQPQHF. Looking up the rest from reference TRBV7-7 and TRBJ1-5 gives the full variable domain: GAGVSQSPRYKVTKRGQDVTLRCDPISSHATLYWYQQALGQGPEFLTYFNYEAQPDKSGLPSDRFSAERPEGSISTLTIQRTEQRDSAMYRCASSPAGGNQPQHFGDGTRLSIL.

This clonotype was seen many times. The chain links TRBV6-2 or TRBV6-3 to TRBJ1-6; D gene ambiguous. This CDR3 comprises 13 residues. Germline V gene sequence: CDR1 MNHEY, CDR2 SVGEGT. V lost 4 bases and J lost 7, with 8 bases in between. CDR3 amino acids: CASSSYLNSPLHF. CDR3 in DNA: TGTGCCAGCAGTTCCTACTTGAATTCACCCCTCCACTTT.

This clonotype was observed at least ten times. This sequence joins TRBV2 and TRBJ1-5; no clear D gene. V was trimmed by 0 bases and J by 8 bases, leaving 5 bases between them. Germline assignment: CDR1 SNHLY and CDR2 FYNNEI. The CDR3 has 12 residues. CDR3 sequence reads: CASSEAREPQHF. The CDR3 DNA follows: TGTGCCAGCAGTGAAGCAAGGGAGCCCCAGCATTTT.

This clonotype was recorded many times. The chain has TRBV27 and TRBJ1-2; D not certain. Deletions cut 6 bases from V and 6 bases from J, with 14 bases between. There are 13 residues in the CDR3. CDR1 is MNHEY, CDR2 SMNVEV, per germline (reference sequence). CDR3 DNA: TGTGCCAGCAGGCCTGACCCTAAGGATGGCTACACCTTC. Amino acid sequence: CASRPDPKDGYTF.